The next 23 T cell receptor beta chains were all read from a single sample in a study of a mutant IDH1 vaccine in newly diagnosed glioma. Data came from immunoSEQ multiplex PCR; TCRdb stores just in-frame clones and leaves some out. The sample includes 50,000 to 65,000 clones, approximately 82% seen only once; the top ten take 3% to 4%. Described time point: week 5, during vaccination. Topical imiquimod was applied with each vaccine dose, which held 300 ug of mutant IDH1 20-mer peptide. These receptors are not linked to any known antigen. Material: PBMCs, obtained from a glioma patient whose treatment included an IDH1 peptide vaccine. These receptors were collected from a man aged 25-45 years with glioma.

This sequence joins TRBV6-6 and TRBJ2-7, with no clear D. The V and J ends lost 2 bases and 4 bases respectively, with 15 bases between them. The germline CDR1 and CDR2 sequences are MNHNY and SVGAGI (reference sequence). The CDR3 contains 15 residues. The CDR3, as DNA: TGTGCCAGCAGTTACCCCACATCGATGGCGTACGAGCAGTACTTC. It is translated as CASSYPTSMAYEQYF.

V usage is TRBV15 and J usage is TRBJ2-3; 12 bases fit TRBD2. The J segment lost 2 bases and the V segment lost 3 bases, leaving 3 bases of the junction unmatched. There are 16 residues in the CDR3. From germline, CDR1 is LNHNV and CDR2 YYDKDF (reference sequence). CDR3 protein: CATSSGLAGNTDTQYF. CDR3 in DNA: TGTGCCACCAGCAGCGGACTAGCGGGGAACACAGATACGCAGTATTTT.

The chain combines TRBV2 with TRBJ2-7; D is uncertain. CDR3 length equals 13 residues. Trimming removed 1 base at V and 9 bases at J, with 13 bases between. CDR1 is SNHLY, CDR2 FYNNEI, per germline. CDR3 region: CASSEEEPSGQYF. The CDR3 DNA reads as TGTGCCAGCAGTGAAGAGGAACCCTCAGGGCAGTACTTC.

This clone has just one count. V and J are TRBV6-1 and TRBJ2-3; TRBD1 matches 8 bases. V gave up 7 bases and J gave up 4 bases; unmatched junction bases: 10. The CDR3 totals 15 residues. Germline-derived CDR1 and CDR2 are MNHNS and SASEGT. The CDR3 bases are TGTGCCAGCAACCCGGACAGGGACGGTCCAGATACGCAGTATTTT. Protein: CASNPDRDGPDTQYF.

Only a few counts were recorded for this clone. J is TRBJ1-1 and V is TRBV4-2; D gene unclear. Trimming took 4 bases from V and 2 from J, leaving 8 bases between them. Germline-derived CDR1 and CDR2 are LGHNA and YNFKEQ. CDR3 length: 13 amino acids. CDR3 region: CASSPHGNTEAFF. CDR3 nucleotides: TGTGCCAGCAGCCCCCATGGAAACACTGAAGCTTTCTTT.

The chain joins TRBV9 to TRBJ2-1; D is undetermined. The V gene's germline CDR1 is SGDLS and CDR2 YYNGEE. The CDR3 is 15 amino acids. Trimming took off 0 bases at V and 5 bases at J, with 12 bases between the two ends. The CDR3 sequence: CASSVDPTYNNEQFF. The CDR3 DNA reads TGTGCCAGCAGCGTAGATCCCACTTACAACAATGAGCAGTTCTTC.

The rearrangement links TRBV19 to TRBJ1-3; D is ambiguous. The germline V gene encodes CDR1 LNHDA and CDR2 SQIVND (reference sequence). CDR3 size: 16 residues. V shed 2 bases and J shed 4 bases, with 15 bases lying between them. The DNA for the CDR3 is TGTGCCAGTAGTATAACGTCGGTGGGCAGGGGAAACACCATATATTTT. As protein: CASSITSVGRGNTIYF.

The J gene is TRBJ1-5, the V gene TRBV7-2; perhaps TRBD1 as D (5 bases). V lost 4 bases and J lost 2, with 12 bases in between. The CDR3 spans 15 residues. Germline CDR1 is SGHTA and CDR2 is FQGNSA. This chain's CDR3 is CASSSETAGNQPQHF. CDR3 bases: TGTGCCAGCAGCTCGGAGACAGCTGGCAATCAGCCCCAGCATTTT.

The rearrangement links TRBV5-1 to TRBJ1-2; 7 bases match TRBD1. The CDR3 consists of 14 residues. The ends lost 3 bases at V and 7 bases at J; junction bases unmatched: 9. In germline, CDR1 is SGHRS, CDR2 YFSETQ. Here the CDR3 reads CASSYLRGRTGYTF. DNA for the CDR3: TGCGCCAGCAGCTACCTGAGGGGGCGAACTGGCTACACCTTC.

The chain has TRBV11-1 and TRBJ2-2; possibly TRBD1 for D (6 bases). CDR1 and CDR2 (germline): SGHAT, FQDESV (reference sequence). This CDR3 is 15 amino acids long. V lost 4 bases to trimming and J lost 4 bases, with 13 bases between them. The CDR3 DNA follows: TGTGCCAGCAGCTCCCAAATAGGGGGCACCGGGGAGCTGTTTTTT. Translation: CASSSQIGGTGELFF.

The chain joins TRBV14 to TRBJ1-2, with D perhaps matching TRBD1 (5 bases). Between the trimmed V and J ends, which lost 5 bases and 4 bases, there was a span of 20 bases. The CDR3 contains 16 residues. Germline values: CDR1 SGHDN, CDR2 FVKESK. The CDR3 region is CASSGRGRTHLYGYTF. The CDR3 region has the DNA TGTGCCAGCAGCGGGAGGGGACGGACCCACCTCTATGGCTACACCTTC.

The CDR3 sequence: CASSPRPPVGGGVKEQYF. For the CDR3, the DNA is TGTGCCAGCTCACCAAGGCCCCCCGTAGGTGGAGGGGTGAAAGAGCAGTACTTC. The chain recombines TRBV18 with TRBJ2-7; D possibly corresponds to TRBD2 (6 bases). With 2 bases removed from V and 7 bases from J, the gap between germline ends came to 27 bases. Germline CDR1 and CDR2: KGHSH and LQKENI. This CDR3 spans 18 amino acids. The full variable domain, completed using reference TRBV18 and TRBJ2-7, is NAGVMQNPRHLVRRRGQEARLRCSPMKGHSHVYWYRQLPEEGLKFMVYLQKENIIDESGMPKERFSAEFPKEGPSILRIQQVVRGDSAAYFCASSPRPPVGGGVKEQYFGPGTRLTVT.

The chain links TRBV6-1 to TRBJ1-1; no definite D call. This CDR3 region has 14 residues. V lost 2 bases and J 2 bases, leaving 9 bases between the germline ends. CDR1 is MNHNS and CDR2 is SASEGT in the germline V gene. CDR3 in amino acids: CASSEYTANTEAFF. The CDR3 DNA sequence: TGTGCCAGCAGTGAATATACAGCTAACACTGAAGCTTTCTTT.

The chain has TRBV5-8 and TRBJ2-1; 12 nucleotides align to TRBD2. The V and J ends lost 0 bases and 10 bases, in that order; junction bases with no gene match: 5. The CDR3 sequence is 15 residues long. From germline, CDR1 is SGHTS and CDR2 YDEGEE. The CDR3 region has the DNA TGTGCCAGCAGCTTGGGACTAGCGGGGGCAGGGGAGCAGTTCTTC. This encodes CASSLGLAGAGEQFF. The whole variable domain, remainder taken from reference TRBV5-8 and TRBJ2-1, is EAGVTQSPTHLIKTRGQQATLRCSPISGHTSVYWYQQALGLGLQFLLWYDEGEERNRGNFPPRFSGRQFPNYSSELNVNALELEDSALYLCASSLGLAGAGEQFFGPGTRLTVL.

Written as DNA, the CDR3 is TGTGCCACCAGCAGGACAGGGTTCGGCTACACCTTC. Translating gives CATSRTGFGYTF. The chain links TRBV15 to TRBJ1-2, with 7 bases matching TRBD1. Trimming removed 3 bases from V and 8 bases from J; junction bases left unmatched: 3. This CDR3 region has 12 residues. Germline-derived CDR1 and CDR2 are LNHNV and YYDKDF (reference sequence). Variable domain in full (rest from reference TRBV15 and TRBJ1-2): DAMVIQNPRYQVTQFGKPVTLSCSQTLNHNVMYWYQQKSSQAPKLLFHYYDKDFNNEADTPDNFQSRRPNTSFCFLDIRSPGLGDTAMYLCATSRTGFGYTFGSGTRLTVV.

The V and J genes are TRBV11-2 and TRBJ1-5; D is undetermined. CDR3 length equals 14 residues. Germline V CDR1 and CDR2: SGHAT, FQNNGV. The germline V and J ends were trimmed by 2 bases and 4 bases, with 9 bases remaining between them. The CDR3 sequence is CASSLTNGNQPQHF. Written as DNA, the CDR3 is TGTGCCAGCAGCTTAACGAATGGGAATCAGCCCCAGCATTTT.

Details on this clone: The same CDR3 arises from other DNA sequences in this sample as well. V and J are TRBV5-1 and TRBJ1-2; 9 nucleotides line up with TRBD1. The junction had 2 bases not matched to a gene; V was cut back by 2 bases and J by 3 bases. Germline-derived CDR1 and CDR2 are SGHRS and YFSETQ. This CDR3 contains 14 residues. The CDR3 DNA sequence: TGCGCCAGCAGCTTACAGGGGGCTGACTATGGCTACACCTTC. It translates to CASSLQGADYGYTF.

CDR3 bases: TGTGCCAGCAGCGTAGGCCAGGGGTACTATGGCTACACCTTC. Residues: CASSVGQGYYGYTF. The V and J genes are TRBV9 and TRBJ1-2; D might be TRBD1 (6 bases). Trimming removed 0 bases from V and 3 bases from J, with 9 bases in between. Looked up from germline, CDR1 is SGDLS and CDR2 is YYNGEE. CDR3 length: 14 residues.

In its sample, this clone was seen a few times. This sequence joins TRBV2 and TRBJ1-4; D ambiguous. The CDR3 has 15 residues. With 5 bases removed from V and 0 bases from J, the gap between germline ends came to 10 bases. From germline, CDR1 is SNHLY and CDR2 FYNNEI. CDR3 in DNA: TGTGCCAGCAGTCCCGGACTCTCAACTAATGAAAAACTGTTTTTT. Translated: CASSPGLSTNEKLFF.

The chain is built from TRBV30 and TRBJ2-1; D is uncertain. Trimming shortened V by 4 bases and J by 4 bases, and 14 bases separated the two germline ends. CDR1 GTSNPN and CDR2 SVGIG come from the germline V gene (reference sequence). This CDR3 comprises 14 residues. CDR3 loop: CAWKEGQTYNEQFF. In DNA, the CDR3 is TGTGCCTGGAAAGAAGGGCAGACTTACAATGAGCAGTTCTTC.

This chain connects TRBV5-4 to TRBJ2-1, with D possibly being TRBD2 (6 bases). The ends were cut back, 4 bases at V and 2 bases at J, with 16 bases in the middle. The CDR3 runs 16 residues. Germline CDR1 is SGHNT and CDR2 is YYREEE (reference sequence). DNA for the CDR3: TGTGCCAGCAGCCCGGCGGGGCCGCAACCCTACAATGAGCAGTTCTTC. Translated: CASSPAGPQPYNEQFF.

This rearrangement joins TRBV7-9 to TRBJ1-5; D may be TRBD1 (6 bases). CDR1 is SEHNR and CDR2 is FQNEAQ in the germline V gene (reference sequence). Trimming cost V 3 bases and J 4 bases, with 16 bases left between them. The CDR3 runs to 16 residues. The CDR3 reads CASSLEQGVANQPQHF. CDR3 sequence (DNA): TGTGCCAGCAGCTTGGAACAGGGAGTGGCGAATCAGCCCCAGCATTTT.

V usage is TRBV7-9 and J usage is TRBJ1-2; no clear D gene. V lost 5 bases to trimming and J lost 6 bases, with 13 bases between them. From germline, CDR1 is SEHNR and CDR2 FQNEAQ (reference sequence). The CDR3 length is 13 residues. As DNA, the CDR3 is TGTGCCAGCAGCAGCGGAGCTATCGATGGCTACACCTTC. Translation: CASSSGAIDGYTF.